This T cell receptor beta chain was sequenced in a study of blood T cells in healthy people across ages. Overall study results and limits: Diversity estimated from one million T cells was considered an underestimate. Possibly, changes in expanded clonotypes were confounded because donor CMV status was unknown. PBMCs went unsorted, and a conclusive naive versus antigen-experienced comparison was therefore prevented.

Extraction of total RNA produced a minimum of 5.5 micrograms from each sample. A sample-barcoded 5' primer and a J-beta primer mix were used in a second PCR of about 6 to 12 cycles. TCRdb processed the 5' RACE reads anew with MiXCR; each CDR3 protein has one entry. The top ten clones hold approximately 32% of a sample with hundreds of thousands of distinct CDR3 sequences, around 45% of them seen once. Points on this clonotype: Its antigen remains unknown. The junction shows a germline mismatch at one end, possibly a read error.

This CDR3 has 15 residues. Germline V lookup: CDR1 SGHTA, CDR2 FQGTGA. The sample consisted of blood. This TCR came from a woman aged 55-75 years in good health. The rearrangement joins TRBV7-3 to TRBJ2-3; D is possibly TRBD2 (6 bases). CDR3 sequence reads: CANSLTFGGADTQYF. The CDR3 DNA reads TGTGCCAACAGCTTAACGTTCGGCGGGGCAGATACGCAGTATTTT.